This T cell receptor (beta chain) derives from a study of shared clonotypes between healthy human individuals. The CDR3 is 13 residues long. V lost 7 bases and J lost 1, with 8 bases in between. The germline V gene has CDR1 SNHLY and CDR2 FYNNEI. Concerning this clone itself: In the same sample, other DNA sequences code for this CDR3.

An assay was performed, and its level was deep. The method was immunoSEQ multiplex PCR; TCRdb's version includes in-frame clones alone and lacks a portion of them. This table holds about 2.3 million clones, 85% to 95% found once. This TCR was sampled from a man younger than 30 in good health. Some clones in this sample may be carry-over from other donors' samples. This chain uses TRBV2 with TRBJ1-5, with unresolved D. Sequenced: naive CD4+ T cells from PBMCs. Sample subset: CD45RA+ positively selected. CDR3 region: CASKGNSNQPQHF. The CDR3 region has the DNA TGTGCCAGCAAAGGGAACAGCAATCAGCCCCAGCATTTT.